One and the same sample provided the 6 T cell receptor beta chains below, sequenced in a study of shared clonotypes between healthy human individuals. Assay used: immunoSEQ multiplex PCR; TCRdb lists only in-frame clones, some missing. The sample shows approximately 2.3 million clones, over 90% of them seen only once. The specimen was naive CD4+ T cells from PBMCs. Sample subset: CD45RA+ positively selected. Receptor source: a man younger than 35 in good health. Some clones in this sample may be carry-over from other donors' samples.

This clone has just a few counts. V gene TRBV7-3 combines with J gene TRBJ1-1; 7 bases agree with TRBD1. CDR1 is SGHTA and CDR2 is FQGTGA in the germline V gene. The CDR3 runs 13 residues. Losses at the gene ends were 5 bases for V and 3 bases for J; bases not matched to a gene: 3. The CDR3 sequence: CASSTDRYTEAFF. The CDR3 DNA follows: TGTGCCAGCAGCACGGACAGGTACACTGAAGCTTTCTTT.

The chain is built from TRBV5-1 and TRBJ2-3, with 9 bases identical to TRBD1. CDR3 size: 13 residues. V trimming: 5 bases; J trimming: 4 bases; junction bases outside the gene matches: 2. CDR1 and CDR2 from the germline V gene are SGHRS and YFSETQ. The CDR3 reads CASRTGGSDTQYF. CDR3 sequence (DNA): TGCGCCAGCAGAACAGGGGGCTCAGATACGCAGTATTTT.

The CDR3 sequence: CASQYGRRPTYEQYF. The CDR3 bases are TGTGCCAGCCAATACGGGCGGAGACCCACCTACGAGCAGTACTTC. This chain uses TRBV6-5 with TRBJ2-7; D is uncertain. CDR1 is MNHEY and CDR2 is SVGAGI in the germline V gene. The CDR3 has 15 residues. V was clipped by 8 bases and J by 2 bases, with 19 bases between them.

This clone has only one observation. The rearrangement joins TRBV27 to TRBJ2-5; D is undetermined. The germline V gene encodes CDR1 MNHEY and CDR2 SMNVEV (reference sequence). CDR3 length equals 10 residues. The V and J ends lost 8 bases and 5 bases respectively, with 6 bases between them. The CDR3 DNA follows: TGTGCCAGCTCGAGGGAGACCCAGTACTTC. Its protein is CASSRETQYF.

The chain joins TRBV4-3 to TRBJ1-2; D remains ambiguous. Trimming removed 0 bases from V and 2 bases from J, with 7 bases in between. From germline, CDR1 is LGHNA and CDR2 YSLEER. The CDR3 runs to 14 residues. DNA of the CDR3: TGCGCCAGCAGCCAAGATGTCCGAAACTATGGCTACACCTTC. Amino acid sequence: CASSQDVRNYGYTF.

This chain joins TRBV15 and TRBJ1-2; tentatively, D is TRBD1 (6 bases). V lost 0 bases and J lost 0, with 11 bases in between. The CDR3 loop spans 16 amino acids. CDR1 LNHNV and CDR2 YYDKDF come from the germline V gene (reference sequence). The CDR3 spells CATSRDGTGTNYGYTF. The CDR3 DNA reads TGTGCCACCAGCAGAGATGGAACAGGGACTAACTATGGCTACACCTTC.